The 10 T cell receptor beta chains reported below all come from one sample, sequenced in a study of liver allograft versus peripheral blood T cells. Study-level information: Transplanted livers held T cell receptor repertoires, and these were compared with repertoires in recipients' peripheral blood.

TCRdb re-called the reads through MiXCR, storing one row per CDR3 protein. The table shows roughly 9,000 distinct CDR3 sequences, with roughly a sixth occurring only once. The receptor set was obtained from a human patient who had a liver transplant. Some of the T cells might come from the graft donor.

V is TRBV30 and J is TRBJ2-7; D possibly corresponds to TRBD1 (6 bases). The CDR3 extends over 11 amino acids. Trimming took off 6 bases at V and 4 bases at J, with 10 bases between the two ends. Germline values: CDR1 GTSNPN, CDR2 SVGIG (reference sequence). CDR3 region: CACSRGYEQYF. The DNA for the CDR3 is TGTGCCTGTTCCAGGGGTTACGAGCAGTACTTC.

By sample fraction, this clonotype is medium-sized. The V gene is TRBV6-2 or TRBV6-3, the J gene TRBJ2-7, with D unclear. This CDR3 spans 13 amino acids. Germline V gene data show CDR1 as MNHEY and CDR2 as SVGEGT. V lost 7 bases and J 5 bases, leaving 15 bases between the germline ends. In nucleotides, the CDR3 is TGTGCCAGCAACTTCCTCTCGAGCCACGAGCAGTACTTC. Protein sequence: CASNFLSSHEQYF.

In its sample, this clonotype was seen a few times. The chain has TRBV7-9 and TRBJ1-3; D is uncertain. This CDR3 region has 18 residues. V lost 5 bases, J lost 2 bases, and 22 bases lay in between. Germline V gene sequence: CDR1 SEHNR, CDR2 FQNEAQ (reference sequence). The CDR3 spells CASSPKFRVSGTGNTIYF. The CDR3, as DNA: TGTGCCAGCAGCCCGAAATTCCGGGTCTCAGGAACTGGAAACACCATATATTTT.

By frequency in the sample, this clonotype is medium-sized. The V and J genes are TRBV15 and TRBJ1-6; tentative D call: TRBD1 (6 bases). Per germline, CDR1 LNHNV and CDR2 YYDKDF (reference sequence). V gave up 2 bases and J gave up 2 bases, with 10 bases separating them. CDR3 length: 16 amino acids. CDR3 region: CATSRTSGAYNSPLHF. The CDR3 DNA is TGTGCCACCAGCAGAACCTCAGGGGCCTATAATTCACCCCTCCACTTT.

As regards this clonotype: A much larger clone differs by one base, so this may be a read error. The rearrangement uses TRBV6-5 and TRBJ1-4; D is uncertain. In germline, CDR1 is MNHEY, CDR2 SVGAGI. Trimming took 0 bases from V and 6 from J, leaving 5 bases between them. CDR3 size: 13 residues. CDR3 sequence reads: CASSYSRDEKLFF. DNA for the CDR3: TGTGCCAGCAGTTACTCCCGTGATGAAAAACTGTTTTTT.

The chain combines TRBV15 with TRBJ1-5; 9 positions match TRBD1. The CDR3 is made up of 15 amino acids. Germline values: CDR1 LNHNV, CDR2 YYDKDF (reference sequence). Unmatched junction bases numbered 3, after V lost 3 bases and J lost 3 bases. CDR3 protein: CATSRGDRDNQPQHF. CDR3 bases: TGTGCCACCAGCAGGGGGGACAGGGACAATCAGCCCCAGCATTTT. The complete variable domain, with remaining parts taken from reference TRBV15 and TRBJ1-5, reads DAMVIQNPRYQVTQFGKPVTLSCSQTLNHNVMYWYQQKSSQAPKLLFHYYDKDFNNEADTPDNFQSRRPNTSFCFLDIRSPGLGDTAMYLCATSRGDRDNQPQHFGDGTRLSIL.

This clonotype appeared many times. The chain employs TRBV7-2 and TRBJ1-1; 9 bases are a match to TRBD1. V was pared by 4 bases and J by 1 base, with 7 bases of the junction left unmatched. The germline V gene has CDR1 SGHTA and CDR2 FQGNSA. The CDR3 covers 16 residues. CDR3 nucleotides: TGTGCCAGCAGCTCCCGACCGGGACAGGGGAACACTGAAGCTTTCTTT. Its protein product is CASSSRPGQGNTEAFF.

This clonotype was observed a few times. The chain links TRBV12-3 or TRBV12-4 to TRBJ2-5; D not resolved. The DNA matches TRBJ2-7 better at its end, which makes the J call doubtful. The CDR3 consists of 11 residues. This CDR3 is CASRGIYEQYF. DNA for the CDR3: TGTGCCAGCAGGGGGATCTACGAGCAGTACTTC.

About this clonotype itself: This could be a read error, since a much larger clone is one nucleotide away. The chain is built from TRBV27 and TRBJ1-1; a weak D match, TRBD1 (5 bases). V was trimmed by 7 bases and J by 3 bases, leaving 12 bases between them. The CDR3 is made up of 13 amino acids. Germline V gene data show CDR1 as MNHEY and CDR2 as SMNVEV (reference sequence). This chain's CDR3 is CASMRTQHTEAFF. The CDR3 nucleotides read TGTGCCAGCATGCGGACACAGCACACTGAAGCTTTCTTT.

This clonotype turned up a few times. This sequence joins TRBV7-9 and TRBJ1-6; D unresolved. Germline assignment: CDR1 SEHNR and CDR2 FQNEAQ (reference sequence). With 5 bases removed from V and 7 bases from J, the gap between germline ends came to 12 bases. The CDR3 has 14 amino acids. Here the CDR3 reads CASSPLSGNSPLHF. CDR3 bases: TGTGCCAGCAGCCCCCTCTCGGGGAATTCACCCCTCCACTTT.